These T cell receptor beta chains were read from a single sample in a study of T cell responses to AZD1222 COVID-19 vaccine. Only in-frame clones appear in the TCRdb table, and some are missing; sequencing was by immunoSEQ multiplex PCR. Of 150,000 to 200,000 clones listed, about 91% were seen once; the top ten hold about 1%. Specimen: peripheral blood, collected 28 days after the second AZD1222 dose. The receptors derive from an adult who received the AZD1222 COVID-19 vaccine. Each CDR3 is given with its conserved first and last residue. D genes are given only for firm matches. The size entry is marked missing in some rows and otherwise reads once, few, many or a size class.

CDR3: CASSGVHNTDTQYF
DNA: TGTGCCAGCAGCGGCGTACATAATACCGATACGCAGTATTTT
length: 14
J: TRBJ2-3
size: NA
V: TRBV9
D: NA

CDR3: CASERDGYNEQFF
DNA: TGTGCCAGCGAACGGGACGGCTACAATGAGCAGTTCTTC
length: 13
J: TRBJ2-1
size: NA
V: TRBV12-3/TRBV12-4
D: NA

CDR3: CAWSVPGSYGYTF
DNA: TGTGCCTGGAGTGTACCTGGGTCCTATGGCTACACCTTC
length: 13
J: TRBJ1-2
size: NA
V: TRBV30
D: NA

CDR3: CAWRGRQYTGELFF
DNA: TGTGCCTGGAGAGGTCGGCAGTACACCGGGGAGCTGTTTTTT
length: 14
J: TRBJ2-2
size: NA
V: TRBV30
D: NA

CDR3: CASSFMTASGNTIYF
DNA: TGTGCCAGCAGCTTCATGACAGCCTCTGGAAACACCATATATTTT
length: 15
J: TRBJ1-3
size: NA
V: TRBV11-2
D: NA

CDR3: CASSLTGPPGAFF
DNA: TGTGCCAGCAGTTTAACAGGGCCCCCCGGAGCTTTCTTT
length: 13
J: TRBJ1-1
size: NA
V: TRBV12-3/TRBV12-4
D: NA

CDR3: CATSRDRAAKNRGYTF
DNA: TGTGCCACCAGCAGAGATCGGGCGGCCAAGAACCGTGGCTACACCTTC
length: 16
J: TRBJ1-2
size: NA
V: TRBV15
D: NA

CDR3: CASSIESPGRKKGNQPQHF
DNA: TGTGCCAGTAGTATAGAGAGCCCGGGGAGGAAGAAGGGCAATCAGCCCCAGCATTTT
length: 19
J: TRBJ1-5
size: NA
V: TRBV19
D: NA

CDR3: CASHRQRDYGYTF
DNA: TGTGCCAGCCATCGGCAGAGAGATTATGGCTACACCTTC
length: 13
J: TRBJ1-2
size: NA
V: TRBV19
D: NA

CDR3: CASSLVGDRGIGETQYF
DNA: TGTGCCAGCAGCTTAGTGGGGGACAGGGGGATTGGAGAGACCCAGTACTTC
length: 17
J: TRBJ2-5
size: NA
V: TRBV13
D: TRBD1

CDR3: CASSQGVSGNTIYF
DNA: TGTGCCAGCAGTCAGGGGGTTTCTGGAAACACCATATATTTT
length: 14
J: TRBJ1-3
size: few
V: TRBV6-6
D: TRBD1

CDR3: CASSLPDRGNTEAFF
DNA: TGTGCCAGCAGTTTGCCGGACAGGGGAAACACTGAAGCTTTCTTT
length: 15
J: TRBJ1-1
size: NA
V: TRBV28
D: TRBD1

CDR3: CASSVWGYGAGELFF
DNA: TGTGCCAGCAGTGTGTGGGGATACGGGGCCGGGGAGCTGTTTTTT
length: 15
J: TRBJ2-2
size: NA
V: TRBV2
D: NA

CDR3: CASSLRFGAYYGYTF
DNA: TGTGCCAGCAGCTTAAGGTTCGGGGCGTACTATGGCTACACCTTC
length: 15
J: TRBJ1-2
size: NA
V: TRBV5-5
D: NA

CDR3: CATSRDFPNGNNSPLHF
DNA: TGTGCCACCAGCAGAGATTTCCCGAACGGCAATAATTCACCCCTCCACTTT
length: 17
J: TRBJ1-6
size: NA
V: TRBV15
D: NA

CDR3: CAISESGQGRAEAFF
DNA: TGTGCCATCAGTGAGTCCGGACAGGGTCGGGCTGAAGCTTTCTTT
length: 15
J: TRBJ1-1
size: NA
V: TRBV10-3
D: TRBD1

CDR3: CATRGPTRASGGAGQFF
DNA: TGTGCCACCAGGGGCCCCACGAGGGCTAGCGGGGGGGCGGGGCAGTTCTTC
length: 17
J: TRBJ2-1
size: NA
V: TRBV14
D: TRBD2

CDR3: CASSPPTSTKNIQYF
DNA: TGCGCCAGCAGTCCCCCTACTAGCACCAAAAACATTCAGTACTTC
length: 15
J: TRBJ2-4
size: NA
V: TRBV5-1
D: NA

CDR3: CASSRGRQPQHF
DNA: TGCGCCAGCAGCAGGGGGCGTCAGCCCCAGCATTTT
length: 12
J: TRBJ1-5
size: NA
V: TRBV5-1
D: TRBD1

CDR3: CASSIGARTEAFF
DNA: TGTGCCAGTAGTATCGGTGCCAGGACTGAAGCTTTCTTT
length: 13
J: TRBJ1-1
size: NA
V: TRBV19
D: NA

CDR3: CASSMLTGGNTEAFF
DNA: TGTGCCAGTAGTATGCTAACAGGTGGGAACACTGAAGCTTTCTTT
length: 15
J: TRBJ1-1
size: once
V: TRBV19
D: NA

CDR3: CASSVGSANEQFF
DNA: TGTGCCAGCAGCGTAGGCAGCGCCAATGAGCAGTTCTTC
length: 13
J: TRBJ2-1
size: NA
V: TRBV9
D: NA

CDR3: CASSPQGSWTPRYTIYF
DNA: TGCGCCAGCAGCCCGCAAGGGTCGTGGACCCCGAGGTACACCATATATTTT
length: 17
J: TRBJ1-3
size: NA
V: TRBV5-1
D: NA

CDR3: CASSPGTGGSNQPQHF
DNA: TGTGCCAGCAGCCCAGGGACAGGGGGTAGCAATCAGCCCCAGCATTTT
length: 16
J: TRBJ1-5
size: once
V: TRBV7-6
D: TRBD1

CDR3: CASSLGQGTGANVLTF
DNA: TGTGCCAGCAGCCTGGGACAGGGAACTGGGGCCAACGTCCTGACTTTC
length: 16
J: TRBJ2-6
size: NA
V: TRBV4-2
D: TRBD1

CDR3: CASSPGQFNEKLFF
DNA: TGTGCCAGCTCACCGGGACAGTTTAATGAAAAACTGTTTTTT
length: 14
J: TRBJ1-4
size: NA
V: TRBV18
D: TRBD1

CDR3: CASSQSPAGGDEQYF
DNA: TGTGCCAGCAGCCAATCCCCAGCGGGCGGGGACGAGCAGTACTTC
length: 15
J: TRBJ2-7
size: once
V: TRBV3-1/TRBV3-2
D: NA

CDR3: CASSDPGANEKLFF
DNA: TGTGCCAGCAGTGACCCGGGTGCTAATGAAAAACTGTTTTTT
length: 14
J: TRBJ1-4
size: NA
V: TRBV2
D: NA

CDR3: CASSVGTGNEKLFF
DNA: TGCGCCAGCAGCGTCGGGACAGGGAACGAAAAACTGTTTTTT
length: 14
J: TRBJ1-4
size: NA
V: TRBV5-1
D: TRBD1

CDR3: CASSPHDRSYEQYF
DNA: TGTGCCAGCAGCCCTCATGACCGCTCCTACGAGCAGTACTTC
length: 14
J: TRBJ2-7
size: NA
V: TRBV9
D: NA

CDR3: CAWSSEPTRNQPQHF
DNA: TGTGCCTGGAGCTCGGAGCCAACTCGCAATCAGCCCCAGCATTTT
length: 15
J: TRBJ1-5
size: NA
V: TRBV30
D: NA

CDR3: CAWAGQLHQPQHF
DNA: TGTGCCTGGGCCGGACAATTGCATCAGCCCCAGCATTTT
length: 13
J: TRBJ1-5
size: many
V: TRBV30
D: NA

CDR3: CASGLRLDFGYTF
DNA: TGTGCTAGTGGTTTGCGTCTAGATTTTGGCTACACCTTC
length: 13
J: TRBJ1-2
size: NA
V: TRBV12-5
D: NA

CDR3: CASSPQEANYGYTF
DNA: TGTGCCAGCTCACCCCAGGAGGCTAACTATGGCTACACCTTC
length: 14
J: TRBJ1-2
size: NA
V: TRBV18
D: NA

CDR3: CASSFPGTSGGTSTDTQYF
DNA: TGCGCCAGCAGCTTTCCCGGGACTAGCGGGGGCACTAGCACAGATACGCAGTATTTT
length: 19
J: TRBJ2-3
size: once
V: TRBV5-1
D: TRBD2

CDR3: CASSESTAYYGYTF
DNA: TGCGCCAGCAGTGAGTCGACAGCTTATTATGGCTACACCTTC
length: 14
J: TRBJ1-2
size: NA
V: TRBV10-1
D: NA